This TCR beta chain was retrieved from a study of T-cell memory formation after mild COVID-19. Study context: TCR clusters showed largely donor specificity.

CDR1 MNHEY and CDR2 SVGAGI come from the germline V gene. The CDR3 runs to 18 residues. Trimming took 0 bases from V and 2 from J, leaving 19 bases between them. General observations from the study: Contracting CD4+ clones lay largely in CM and EM, with CD8+ ones residing in EMRA. Day 15 to 85 contractors were CD4/CD8 balanced; later expanders leaned CD4+.

This clonotype came up a few times. Its antigen is currently unknown. Researchers used 5'RACE with constant-segment primers to make TCR alpha and TCR beta cDNA libraries that carry sample barcodes and UMIs. TCRdb independently ran MiXCR on the 5' RACE reads; one entry per CDR3 protein. This table has about 150,000 distinct CDR3 sequences, about 14% appearing once. This clonotype was sampled from an adult woman who had mild COVID-19 (a few samples of this study predate the infection). Cell type and time point are not known. The gene calls are TRBV6-5 and TRBJ1-2; TRBD1 might be the D (6 bases). Material for sequencing was PBMCs or a T cell subset sorted from them (not recorded which). The CDR3 region is CASSYSTVQGGSNYGYTF. CDR3 coding DNA: TGTGCCAGCAGTTACTCAACCGTACAGGGAGGGTCCAACTATGGCTACACCTTC.